This TCR beta chain emerged from a study of blood T cell repertoires in COVID-19. Overall study: COVID-19 samples collected from the United States, Italy and Spain covered acute and convalescent phases. Sample material is recorded as cDNA or gDNA derived from T cells, B-cell-depleted T cells, or PBMCs.

Trimming removed 2 bases at V and 1 base at J, with 8 bases between. CDR1 and CDR2 (germline): GTSNPN, SVGIG (reference sequence). The CDR3 is made up of 13 amino acids. In the authors' workflow: Reference gene primers were amplified, and this amplification served to estimate nucleated cell counts. The assay was immunoSEQ multiplex PCR, and TCRdb's table has in-frame clones only and misses some. From that table come the V and J calls and clone size; the DNA was used to work out D and trimming. The sample includes about 160,000 clones, roughly 84% of them seen just once. V gene TRBV30 combines with J gene TRBJ1-2, with D possibly TRBD1 on 5 matching bases. Sequenced sample: peripheral blood. This receptor was taken from a woman older than 75 with active or convalescent COVID-19. The CDR3 nucleotides are TGTGCCTGGAGTAAGGACATTAACTATGGCTACACCTTC. It is translated as CAWSKDINYGYTF.